This TCR beta chain was profiled in a study of shared clonotypes between healthy human individuals. For the study at large: Sampling drew on donors who were a couple of women and a few men aged 18 to 49.

Overall study findings and caveats: Memory subsets generally showed lower estimated richness than naive subsets.

The V gene end was trimmed by 3 bases and the J gene end by 5 bases; junction bases not matched to a gene: 12. The CDR3 is made up of 16 amino acids. About this clone: Antigen unknown.

Replicate PCRs from sorted subsets contained about 200 ng DNA, which is 30,000 to 35,000 T cell genomes. Sequenced by immunoSEQ multiplex PCR; TCRdb stores in-frame clones only, minus some. Here the sample spans about 1 million clones, about 75% being singletons. This TCR was sampled from a man between 18 and 29 years old in good health. The V call is TRBV23-1, the J call TRBJ2-7; TRBD1 matches at 8 bases. TRBV23-1 belongs to the ORF category, with a function that is uncertain. Sequenced sample: memory CD4+ T cells sorted from blood. The subset here: CD45RA-negative fraction. Here the CDR3 reads CASSHLGQGLCHEQYF. The CDR3 DNA follows: TGCGCCAGCAGTCACTTAGGACAGGGTCTGTGTCACGAGCAGTACTTC.